The present TCR beta chain was sequenced within a study of T cell responses to AZD1222 COVID-19 vaccine. After removal of 6 bases from V and 7 bases from J, the junction contained 13 bases not matched to a gene. Per the germline V gene, CDR1 is SNHLY and CDR2 is FYNNEI. This CDR3 spans 16 amino acids. The method was immunoSEQ multiplex PCR; TCRdb's version includes in-frame clones alone and lacks a portion of them. The sample shows 110,000 to 150,000 clones, about 90% of them seen only once. This clonotype was obtained from an adult in good health. The V and J genes are TRBV2 and TRBJ2-2; 8 positions match TRBD2. Sequences were derived from peripheral blood, sampled on day 0 of AZD1222 vaccination. This chain's CDR3 is CASRTPSGSTVGELFF. CDR3 nucleotides: TGTGCCAGCAGAACCCCAAGCGGGAGTACCGTCGGGGAGCTGTTTTTT.